This record covers a single TCR beta chain. Its target is unknown. The sample originates from a study of radiation and T cells in renal cell carcinoma. Study outcomes and limitations: Only small tumor regions of about 0.97 g were sampled. Compared with controls, irradiated tumors showed greater TCR clonality.

Assay: immunoSEQ multiplex PCR; the TCRdb copy retains only in-frame clones and omits some. The sample consists of more than 15,000 clones, around three fifths of them appearing once. Documented treatment: treatment-naive control, cytoreductive nephrectomy. The CDR3 covers 14 residues. Germline CDR1 SEHNR, CDR2 FQNEAQ (reference sequence). V was shortened by 5 bases and J by 2 bases, with 13 bases between the two germline ends. The specimen comprised tumor tissue, sampled from a patient whose treatment was nephrectomy without radiotherapy. This receptor was taken from a man in his fifties with renal cell carcinoma. The J gene is TRBJ2-7, the V gene TRBV7-9, with a tentative D call TRBD1 (5 bases). The CDR3, as DNA: TGTGCCAGCAGCCAAGACAGATTACCCTACGAGCAGTACTTC. Encoded protein: CASSQDRLPYEQYF.